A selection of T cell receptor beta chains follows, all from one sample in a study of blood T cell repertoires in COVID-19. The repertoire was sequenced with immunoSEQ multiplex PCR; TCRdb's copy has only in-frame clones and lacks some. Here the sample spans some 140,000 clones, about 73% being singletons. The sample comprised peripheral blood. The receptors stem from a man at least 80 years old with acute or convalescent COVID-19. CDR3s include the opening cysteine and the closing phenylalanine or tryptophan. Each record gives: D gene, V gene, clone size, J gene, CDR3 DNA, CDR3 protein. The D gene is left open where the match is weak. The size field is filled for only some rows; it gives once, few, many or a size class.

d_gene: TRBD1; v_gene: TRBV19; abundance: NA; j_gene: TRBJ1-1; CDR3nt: TGTGCCAGTAGGTCAACAGGGGGTAACACTGAAGCTTTCTTT; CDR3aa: CASRSTGGNTEAFF
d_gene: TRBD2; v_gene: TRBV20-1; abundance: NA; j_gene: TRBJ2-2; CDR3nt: TGCAGTGCTAGTTACCGGGGGGCGAACACCGGGGAGCTGTTTTTT; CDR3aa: CSASYRGANTGELFF
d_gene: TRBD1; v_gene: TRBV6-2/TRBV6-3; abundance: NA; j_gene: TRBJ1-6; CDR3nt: TGTGCCAGCAGTTACGCCAGGGGGCGAGATTATTCACCCCTCCACTTT; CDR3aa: CASSYARGRDYSPLHF
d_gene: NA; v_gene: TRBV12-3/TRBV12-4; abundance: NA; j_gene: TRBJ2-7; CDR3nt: TGTGCCAGCAGTAGGGGGTACGAGCAGTACTTC; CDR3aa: CASSRGYEQYF
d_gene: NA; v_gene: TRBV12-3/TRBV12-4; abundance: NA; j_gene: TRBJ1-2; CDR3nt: TGTGCCAGCAGTTATTCGCGGGACTATGGCTACACCTTC; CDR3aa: CASSYSRDYGYTF
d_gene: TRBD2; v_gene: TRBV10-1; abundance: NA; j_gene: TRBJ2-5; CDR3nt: TGCGCCAGCAGTGACCCACGACTCAGCGGGGGAGATCACCCGCAAGAGACCCAGTACTTC; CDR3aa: CASSDPRLSGGDHPQETQYF
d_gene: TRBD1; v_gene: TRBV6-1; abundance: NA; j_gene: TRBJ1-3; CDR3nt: TGTGCCAGCAGTGAATCCAGGGGGCCACCCGGAAACACCATATATTTT; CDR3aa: CASSESRGPPGNTIYF
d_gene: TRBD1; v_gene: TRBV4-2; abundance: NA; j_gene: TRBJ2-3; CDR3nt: TGTGCCAGCAGCCAAGAGGGACAGGGTACAGATACGCAGTATTTT; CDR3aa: CASSQEGQGTDTQYF
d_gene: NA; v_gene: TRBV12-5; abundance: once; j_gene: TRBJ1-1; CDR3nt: TGTGCTAGTGGTTTGCAGGGGAACACTGAAGCTTTCTTT; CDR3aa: CASGLQGNTEAFF
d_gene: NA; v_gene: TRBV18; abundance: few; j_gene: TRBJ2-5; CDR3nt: TGTGCCAGCTCTCGCGGGAACTCGGGACAAGAGACCCAGTACTTC; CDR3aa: CASSRGNSGQETQYF
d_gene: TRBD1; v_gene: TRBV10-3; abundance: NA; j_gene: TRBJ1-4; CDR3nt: TGTGCCATCAGCACCGGGACAGCTAATAATGAAAAACTGTTTTTT; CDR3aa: CAISTGTANNEKLFF
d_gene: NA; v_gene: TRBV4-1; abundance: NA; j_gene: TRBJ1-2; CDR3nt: TGCGCCAGCAGCCAAGTAAGCGGGCAGGGCTATGGCTACACCTTC; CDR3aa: CASSQVSGQGYGYTF
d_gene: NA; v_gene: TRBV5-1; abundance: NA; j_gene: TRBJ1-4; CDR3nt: TGCGCCAGCAGCTTGGCCCCAGGGGTGGGAAAAAAACTGTTTTTT; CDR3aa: CASSLAPGVGKKLFF